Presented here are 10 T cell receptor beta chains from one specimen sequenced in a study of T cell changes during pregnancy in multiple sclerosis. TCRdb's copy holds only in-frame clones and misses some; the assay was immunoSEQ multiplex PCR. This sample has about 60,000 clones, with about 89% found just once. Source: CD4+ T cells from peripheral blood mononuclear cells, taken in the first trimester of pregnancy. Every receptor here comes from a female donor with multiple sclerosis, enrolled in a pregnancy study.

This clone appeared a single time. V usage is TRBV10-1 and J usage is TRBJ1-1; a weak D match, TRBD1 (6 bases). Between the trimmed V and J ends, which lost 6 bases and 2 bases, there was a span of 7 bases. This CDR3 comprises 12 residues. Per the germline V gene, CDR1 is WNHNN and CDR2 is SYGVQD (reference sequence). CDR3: CASRDRNTEAFF. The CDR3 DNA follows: TGCGCCAGCAGGGACAGAAACACTGAAGCTTTCTTT.

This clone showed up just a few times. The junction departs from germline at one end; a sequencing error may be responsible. The CDR3 DNA reads TGCAGTGCTAGCCGACAGGGGGCACCACTCTTC. Protein sequence: CSASRQGAPLF. The rearrangement links TRBV20-1 to TRBJ1-2, with 10 bases fitting TRBD1. Per germline, CDR1 DFQATT and CDR2 SNEGSKA (reference sequence). There are 11 residues in the CDR3.

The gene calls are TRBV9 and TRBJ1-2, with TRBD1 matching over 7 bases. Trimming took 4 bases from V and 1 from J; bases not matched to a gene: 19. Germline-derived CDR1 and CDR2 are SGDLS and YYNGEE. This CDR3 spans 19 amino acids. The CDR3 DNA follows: TGTGCCAGCAGCCCAGGGGGTGGGCTACTCACGTCCCTTAACTATGGCTACACCTTC. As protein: CASSPGGGLLTSLNYGYTF.

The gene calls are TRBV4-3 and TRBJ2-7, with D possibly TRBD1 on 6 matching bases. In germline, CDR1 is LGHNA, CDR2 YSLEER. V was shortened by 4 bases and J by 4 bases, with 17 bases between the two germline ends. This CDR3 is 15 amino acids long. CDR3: CASSPGLGAGYEQYF. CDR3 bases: TGCGCCAGCAGCCCGGGCCTGGGGGCCGGGTACGAGCAGTACTTC.

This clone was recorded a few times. CDR3 bases: TGCGCCAGCAGCTCGAGTGAGTCGGGACTTACCTACAATGAGCAGTTCTTC. It yields the protein CASSSSESGLTYNEQFF. The chain recombines TRBV5-1 with TRBJ2-1; perhaps TRBD2 as D (6 bases). Germline V gene data show CDR1 as SGHRS and CDR2 as YFSETQ. CDR3 length: 17 amino acids. V was cut by 3 bases and J by 2 bases, with 18 bases left in between.

CDR3 coding DNA: TGTGCCAGCAGCCAGCAGGGGACTGAAGCTTTCTTT. This translates into CASSQQGTEAFF. The chain joins TRBV6-5 to TRBJ1-1, with D possibly being TRBD1 (6 bases). Germline V gene lookup returns CDR1 MNHEY and CDR2 SVGAGI. The CDR3 sequence is 12 residues long. With 6 bases removed from V and 5 bases from J, the gap between germline ends came to 10 bases.

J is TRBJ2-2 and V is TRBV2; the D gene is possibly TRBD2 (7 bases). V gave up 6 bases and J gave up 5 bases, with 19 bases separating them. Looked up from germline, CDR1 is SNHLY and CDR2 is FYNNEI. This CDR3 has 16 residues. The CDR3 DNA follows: TGTGCCAGCAGCGCACGGAGGGGGGGCGGTACCGGGGAGCTGTTTTTT. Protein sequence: CASSARRGGGTGELFF.

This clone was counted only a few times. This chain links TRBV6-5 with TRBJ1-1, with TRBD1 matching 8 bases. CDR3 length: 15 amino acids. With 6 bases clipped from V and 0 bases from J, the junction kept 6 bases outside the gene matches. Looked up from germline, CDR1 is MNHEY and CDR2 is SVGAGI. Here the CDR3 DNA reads TGTGCCAGCAGACGACAGGGGAAGCTGAACACTGAAGCTTTCTTT. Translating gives CASRRQGKLNTEAFF.

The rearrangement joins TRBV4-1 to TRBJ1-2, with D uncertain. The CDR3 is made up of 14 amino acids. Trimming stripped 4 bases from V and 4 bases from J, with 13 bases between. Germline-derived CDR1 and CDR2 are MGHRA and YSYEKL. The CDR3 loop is CASSLDLSGYGYTF. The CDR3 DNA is TGCGCCAGCAGCCTAGACCTTTCGGGCTATGGCTACACCTTC.

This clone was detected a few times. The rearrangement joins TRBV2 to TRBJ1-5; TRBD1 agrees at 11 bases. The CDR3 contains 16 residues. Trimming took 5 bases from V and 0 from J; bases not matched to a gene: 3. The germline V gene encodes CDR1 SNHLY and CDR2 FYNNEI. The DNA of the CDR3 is TGTGCCAGCAGTCGGACAGGGGGCTATAGCAATCAGCCCCAGCATTTT. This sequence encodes CASSRTGGYSNQPQHF. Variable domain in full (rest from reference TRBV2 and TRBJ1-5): EPEVTQTPSHQVTQMGQEVILRCVPISNHLYFYWYRQILGQKVEFLVSFYNNEISEKSEIFDDQFSVERPDGSNFTLKIRSTKLEDSAMYFCASSRTGGYSNQPQHFGDGTRLSIL.